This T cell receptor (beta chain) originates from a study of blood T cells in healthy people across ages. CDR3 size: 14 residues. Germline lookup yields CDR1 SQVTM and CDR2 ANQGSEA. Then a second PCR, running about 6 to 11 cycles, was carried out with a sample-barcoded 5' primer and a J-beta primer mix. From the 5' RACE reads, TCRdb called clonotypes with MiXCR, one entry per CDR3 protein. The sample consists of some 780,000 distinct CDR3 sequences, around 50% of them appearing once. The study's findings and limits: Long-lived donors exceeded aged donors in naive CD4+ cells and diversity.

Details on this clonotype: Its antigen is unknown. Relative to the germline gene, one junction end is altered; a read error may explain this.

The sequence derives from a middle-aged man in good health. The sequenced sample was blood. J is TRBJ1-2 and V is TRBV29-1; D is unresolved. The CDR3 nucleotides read TGCGGCGTTGAGGTGGGGAACCCTAACTATGGCTACACCTTC. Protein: CGVEVGNPNYGYTF.